This T cell receptor (beta chain) is from a study of control samples from healthy donors and cancer patients. Only in-frame clones appear in the TCRdb table, and some are missing; sequencing was by immunoSEQ multiplex PCR. The repertoire holds around 130,000 clones, roughly 91% seen once, with roughly 7.8% in the top ten. The CDR3 runs to 13 residues. Germline V gives CDR1 PRHDT, CDR2 FYEKMQ (reference sequence). Trimming left V 0 bases short and J 4 bases short, with 6 bases between. The source is a man aged 50 or older with head and neck cancer. Sequenced material: PBMCs. V is TRBV13 and J is TRBJ2-5; a weak D match, TRBD2 (6 bases). DNA for the CDR3: TGTGCCAGCAGCTTAGGGCGGGGAGAGACCCAGTACTTC. It translates to CASSLGRGETQYF. Based on the CDR3 plus reference TRBV13 and TRBJ2-5, the full variable domain is AAGVIQSPRHLIKEKRETATLKCYPIPRHDTVYWYQQGPGQDPQFLISFYEKMQSDKGSIPDRFSAQQFSDYHSELNMSSLELGDSALYFCASSLGRGETQYFGPGTRLLVL.